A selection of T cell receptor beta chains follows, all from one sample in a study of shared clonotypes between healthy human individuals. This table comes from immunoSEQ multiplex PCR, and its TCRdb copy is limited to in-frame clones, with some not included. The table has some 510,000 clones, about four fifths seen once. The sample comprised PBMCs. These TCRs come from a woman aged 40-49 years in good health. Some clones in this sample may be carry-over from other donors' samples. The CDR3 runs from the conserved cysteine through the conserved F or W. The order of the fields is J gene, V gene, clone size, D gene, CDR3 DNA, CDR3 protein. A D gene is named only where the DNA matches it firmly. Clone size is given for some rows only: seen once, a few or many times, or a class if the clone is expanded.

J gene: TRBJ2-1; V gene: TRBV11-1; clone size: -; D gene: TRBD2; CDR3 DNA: TGTGCCAGCAGCTTAGTTGGGACTACCTCCAATGAGCAGTTCTTC; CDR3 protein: CASSLVGTTSNEQFF
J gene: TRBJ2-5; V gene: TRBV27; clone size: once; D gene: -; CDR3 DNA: TGTGCCAGCAGTCCCCACGGCCTCCAAGAGACCCAGTACTTC; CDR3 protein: CASSPHGLQETQYF
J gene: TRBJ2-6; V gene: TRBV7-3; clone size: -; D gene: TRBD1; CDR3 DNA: TGTGCCAGCAGCTTAACGGGACAGCGCCACTCTGGGGCCAACGTCCTGACTTTC; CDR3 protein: CASSLTGQRHSGANVLTF
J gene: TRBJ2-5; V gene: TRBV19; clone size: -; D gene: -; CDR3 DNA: TGTGCCAGTAGTATCACCGGGGACACAGAGACCCAGTACTTC; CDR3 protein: CASSITGDTETQYF
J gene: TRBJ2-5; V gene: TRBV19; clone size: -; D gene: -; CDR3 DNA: TGTGCCAGTAGAGCCGACCGGGACTTCCAAGAGACCCAGTACTTC; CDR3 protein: CASRADRDFQETQYF
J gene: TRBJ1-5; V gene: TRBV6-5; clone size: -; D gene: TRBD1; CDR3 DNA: TGTGCCAGTACCTCGACAGGGGACAATCAGCCCCAGCATTTT; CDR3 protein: CASTSTGDNQPQHF
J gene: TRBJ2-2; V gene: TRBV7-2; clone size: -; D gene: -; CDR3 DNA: TGTGCCAGCAGCTTAGGTATCCAAAGCGGGGAGCTGTTTTTT; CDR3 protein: CASSLGIQSGELFF
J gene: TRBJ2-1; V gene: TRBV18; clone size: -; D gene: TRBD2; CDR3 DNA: TGTGCCAGCTCACCCCTCCTAGCGGGAGTCTACAATGAGCAGTTCTTC; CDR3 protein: CASSPLLAGVYNEQFF
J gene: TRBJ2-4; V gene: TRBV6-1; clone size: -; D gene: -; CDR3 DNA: TGTGCCAGCAGTGAAGCGCTATCTACAGGGTCAGTCATTCAGTACTTC; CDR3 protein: CASSEALSTGSVIQYF
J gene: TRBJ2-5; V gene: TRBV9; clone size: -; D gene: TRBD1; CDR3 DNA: TGTGCCAGCAGCGTAGCCGGGACAGGGCAAGAGACCCAGTACTTC; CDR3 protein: CASSVAGTGQETQYF
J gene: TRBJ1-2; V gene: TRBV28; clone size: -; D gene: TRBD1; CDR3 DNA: TGTGCCAGCAGTTCACGCCCCCTGAGGACAGGGGATGGCTACACCTTC; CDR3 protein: CASSSRPLRTGDGYTF
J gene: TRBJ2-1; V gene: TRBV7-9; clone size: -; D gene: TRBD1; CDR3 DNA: TGTGCCAGCAGCTTAGCCTCGACAGGGAGCTCCTACAATGAGCAGTTCTTC; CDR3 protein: CASSLASTGSSYNEQFF
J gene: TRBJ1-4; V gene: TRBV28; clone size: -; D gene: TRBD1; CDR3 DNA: TGTGCCGCCCAAACAGGGGGCTATGAAAAACTGTTTTTT; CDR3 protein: CAAQTGGYEKLFF
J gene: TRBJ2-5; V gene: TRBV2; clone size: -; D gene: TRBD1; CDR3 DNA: TGTGCCAGCAGTGAAGAGCAGGGGGCAGAGGAGACCCAGTACTTC; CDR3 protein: CASSEEQGAEETQYF
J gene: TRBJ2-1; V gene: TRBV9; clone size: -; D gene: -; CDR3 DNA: TGTGCCAGCAGCGTATGGGCTAGCGCTTCCTACAATGAGCAGTTCTTC; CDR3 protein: CASSVWASASYNEQFF
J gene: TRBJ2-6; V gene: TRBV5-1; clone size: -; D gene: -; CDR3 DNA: TGCGCCAGCAGCTTCACAGCCTCCTCTTCTGGGGCCAACGTCCTGACTTTC; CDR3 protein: CASSFTASSSGANVLTF
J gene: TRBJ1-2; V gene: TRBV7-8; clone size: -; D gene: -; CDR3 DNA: TGTGCCAGCAGCTTAGCGCCTTTAGGCGGGGGGGCGGCAGCAGTCGGCTACACCTTC; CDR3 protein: CASSLAPLGGGAAAVGYTF
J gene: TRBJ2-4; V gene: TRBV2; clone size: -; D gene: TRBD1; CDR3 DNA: TGTGCCAGCAGTGTTACAGGGGAGCCGAACATTCAGTACTTC; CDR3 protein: CASSVTGEPNIQYF
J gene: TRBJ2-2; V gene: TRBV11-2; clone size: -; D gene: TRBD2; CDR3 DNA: TGTGCCAGCAGCATAGCGGGGGGCACCGGGGAGCTGTTTTTT; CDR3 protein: CASSIAGGTGELFF
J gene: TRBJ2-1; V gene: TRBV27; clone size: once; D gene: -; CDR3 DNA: TGTGCCAGCAGTTTGAGCAGGGCCAATGAGCAGTTCTTC; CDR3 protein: CASSLSRANEQFF
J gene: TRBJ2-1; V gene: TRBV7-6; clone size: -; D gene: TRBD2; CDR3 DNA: TGTGCCAGCAGCTTATCCGGGACTAGAATCAATGAGCAGTTCTTC; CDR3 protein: CASSLSGTRINEQFF
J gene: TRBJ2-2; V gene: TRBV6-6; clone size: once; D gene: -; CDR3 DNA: TGTGCCAGCAGCCCGGGACTTACCACCGGGGAGCTGTTTTTT; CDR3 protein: CASSPGLTTGELFF
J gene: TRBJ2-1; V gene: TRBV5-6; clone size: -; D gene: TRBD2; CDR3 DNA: TGTGCCAGCAGCTCCGTACGACTAGCGTACAATGAGCAGTTCTTC; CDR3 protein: CASSSVRLAYNEQFF
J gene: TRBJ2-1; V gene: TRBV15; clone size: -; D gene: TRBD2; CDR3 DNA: TGTGCCACCAGCAGAGGAGGTAGCGGGAGGGCCAATGAGCAGTTCTTC; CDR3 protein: CATSRGGSGRANEQFF